The rows below give T cell receptor beta chains drawn from one sample of a study of shared T cell receptors in the human thymus. TCRdb's table, derived via immunoSEQ multiplex PCR, lists solely in-frame clones and lacks some. The table includes hundreds of thousands of clones, roughly 86% detected once. This sample also appeared in a second study, on human thymus T cells.

Sequenced: thymocytes. These receptor sequences come from a boy in the first two years of life with a congenital heart defect. The CDR3 runs from the conserved cysteine through the conserved F or W. D genes are given only for firm matches. Only part of the rows carry a size: once, few, many, or a class if the clone is expanded.

CDR3: CATSRATGSQGTRPPSYEQYF
DNA: TGTGCCACCAGCAGAGCAACCGGATCACAGGGCACACGCCCCCCATCCTACGAGCAGTACTTC
size: -
J: TRBJ2-7
D: -
V: TRBV15

CDR3: CASSQGLGTGENYGYTF
DNA: TGCGCCAGCAGCCAAGGTCTGGGGACAGGGGAGAACTATGGCTACACCTTC
size: once
J: TRBJ1-2
D: TRBD1
V: TRBV4-3

CDR3: CASSLWGQGASHNSPLHF
DNA: TGTGCCAGCAGTTTATGGGGACAGGGGGCGAGTCATAATTCACCCCTCCACTTT
size: -
J: TRBJ1-6
D: TRBD1
V: TRBV27

CDR3: CASSPGTALNEKLFF
DNA: TGTGCCAGCAGCCCGGGGACAGCGCTGAATGAAAAACTGTTTTTT
size: -
J: TRBJ1-4
D: TRBD1
V: TRBV6-6

CDR3: CASSLTGGASGNTIYF
DNA: TGTGCCAGCAGCCTCACAGGGGGCGCCTCTGGAAACACCATATATTTT
size: -
J: TRBJ1-3
D: TRBD1
V: TRBV9

CDR3: CASRETGGGAMPQHF
DNA: TGTGCCAGCAGAGAGACAGGGGGCGGGGCGATGCCCCAGCATTTT
size: -
J: TRBJ1-5
D: TRBD1
V: TRBV27

CDR3: CASSSRLAGASSYNEQFF
DNA: TGTGCCAGCAGTTCCCGACTAGCGGGGGCCAGCTCCTACAATGAGCAGTTCTTC
size: few
J: TRBJ2-1
D: TRBD2
V: TRBV5-4

CDR3: CASIPAASGGNQETQYF
DNA: TGTGCCAGCATCCCTGCCGCTAGCGGGGGGAACCAAGAGACCCAGTACTTC
size: -
J: TRBJ2-5
D: TRBD2
V: TRBV2

CDR3: CASSQDPGETTGELFF
DNA: TGCGCCAGCAGCCAAGATCCTGGAGAGACGACCGGGGAGCTGTTTTTT
size: -
J: TRBJ2-2
D: -
V: TRBV4-1

CDR3: CASNSQRGAYEQYF
DNA: TGTGCCAGCAACTCCCAGCGGGGGGCTTACGAGCAGTACTTC
size: few
J: TRBJ2-7
D: TRBD2
V: TRBV6-1

CDR3: CASRGDRKIPYEQYF
DNA: TGTGCCAGCAGAGGTGACAGGAAGATACCCTACGAGCAGTACTTC
size: -
J: TRBJ2-7
D: -
V: TRBV27

CDR3: CASSPDPTSGSPNEQFF
DNA: TGCGCCAGCAGCCCTGACCCGACTAGCGGGAGCCCCAATGAGCAGTTCTTC
size: -
J: TRBJ2-1
D: TRBD2
V: TRBV4-3

CDR3: CASSLGRANEKLFF
DNA: TGTGCCAGCAGCTTAGGGAGGGCCAATGAAAAACTGTTTTTT
size: -
J: TRBJ1-4
D: -
V: TRBV11-2

CDR3: CASSWGVRSYEQYF
DNA: TGTGCCAGCAGCTGGGGCGTCCGGTCCTACGAGCAGTACTTC
size: -
J: TRBJ2-7
D: -
V: TRBV6-1

CDR3: CASSLTALAGVPEQFF
DNA: TGTGCCAGCAGCCTCACAGCACTAGCGGGAGTCCCTGAGCAGTTCTTC
size: -
J: TRBJ2-1
D: TRBD2
V: TRBV27

CDR3: CASSFPGGANSNQPQHF
DNA: TGTGCCAGCAGTTTCCCCGGGGGAGCTAATAGCAATCAGCCCCAGCATTTT
size: -
J: TRBJ1-5
D: -
V: TRBV28

CDR3: CASSPRASGGCETQYF
DNA: TGTGCCAGCAGCCCAAGGGCTAGCGGGGGTTGTGAGACCCAGTACTTC
size: -
J: TRBJ2-5
D: TRBD2
V: TRBV7-9

CDR3: CASSQGTSGSARDTQYF
DNA: TGCGCCAGCAGCCAAGGGACTAGCGGGAGTGCAAGAGATACGCAGTATTTT
size: -
J: TRBJ2-3
D: TRBD2
V: TRBV4-3

CDR3: CAISDGGLETQYF
DNA: TGTGCCATCAGTGATGGAGGATTGGAGACCCAGTACTTC
size: -
J: TRBJ2-5
D: -
V: TRBV10-3

CDR3: CASSIVWGRLAPLHF
DNA: TGTGCCAGTAGTATAGTGTGGGGGCGGTTGGCACCCCTCCACTTT
size: few
J: TRBJ1-6
D: -
V: TRBV19

CDR3: CASSQGTSGNTIYF
DNA: TGTGCCAGCAGCCAAGGGACATCTGGAAACACCATATATTTT
size: few
J: TRBJ1-3
D: -
V: TRBV14

CDR3: CASPRGLAGRWSYNEQFF
DNA: TGTGCCAGCCCCAGGGGTCTAGCGGGGAGATGGTCCTACAATGAGCAGTTCTTC
size: -
J: TRBJ2-1
D: TRBD2
V: TRBV2

CDR3: CASSSGLAVYNEQFF
DNA: TGTGCCAGCAGTTCGGGACTAGCGGTTTACAATGAGCAGTTCTTC
size: -
J: TRBJ2-1
D: TRBD2
V: TRBV7-9

CDR3: CASSPTTGREDDTQYF
DNA: TGTGCCAGCAGCCCCACGACCGGGCGGGAGGACGATACGCAGTATTTT
size: -
J: TRBJ2-3
D: TRBD2
V: TRBV9

CDR3: CASSFRDRAVASYNEQFF
DNA: TGTGCCAGCAGTTTCCGTGACAGGGCCGTTGCCTCCTACAATGAGCAGTTCTTC
size: -
J: TRBJ2-1
D: TRBD1
V: TRBV28

CDR3: CASSTGRVNKNYGYTF
DNA: TGTGCCAGCAGTACAGGAAGAGTAAACAAGAACTATGGCTACACCTTC
size: -
J: TRBJ1-2
D: -
V: TRBV27

CDR3: CASSNPLANEQYF
DNA: TGTGCCAGTAGTAACCCTCTAGCGAACGAGCAGTACTTC
size: -
J: TRBJ2-7
D: -
V: TRBV19

CDR3: CASSLAGNTGELFF
DNA: TGTGCCAGCAGTCTAGCGGGGAACACCGGGGAGCTGTTTTTT
size: -
J: TRBJ2-2
D: TRBD2
V: TRBV7-6

CDR3: CASSSPGLADNEQFF
DNA: TGTGCCAGCAGTTCTCCGGGACTAGCGGACAATGAGCAGTTCTTC
size: -
J: TRBJ2-1
D: TRBD2
V: TRBV28

CDR3: CASSLLHQKKTNTGELFF
DNA: TGCGCCAGCAGCCTATTACATCAAAAAAAAACGAACACCGGGGAGCTGTTTTTT
size: once
J: TRBJ2-2
D: -
V: TRBV4-3

CDR3: CASRLKLAGNEQFF
DNA: TGTGCCAGCAGGCTCAAGCTAGCGGGTAATGAGCAGTTCTTC
size: -
J: TRBJ2-1
D: TRBD2
V: TRBV27

CDR3: CASSVRDKQGASSYEQYF
DNA: TGTGCCAGCAGCGTCCGAGACAAACAGGGGGCGAGTTCCTACGAGCAGTACTTC
size: -
J: TRBJ2-7
D: TRBD1
V: TRBV9

CDR3: CASRPSAGELFF
DNA: TGTGCCAGCAGGCCCAGTGCCGGGGAGCTGTTTTTT
size: few
J: TRBJ2-2
D: -
V: TRBV5-4

CDR3: CATSRARRAEDTEAFF
DNA: TGTGCCACCAGCAGAGCTCGCCGGGCGGAGGACACTGAAGCTTTCTTT
size: -
J: TRBJ1-1
D: -
V: TRBV15

CDR3: CASSLYRGGAFLIPRSEQFF
DNA: TGTGCCAGCAGTTTATATCGCGGGGGGGCCTTTCTTATCCCAAGGAGTGAGCAGTTCTTC
size: once
J: TRBJ2-1
D: TRBD2
V: TRBV28